These 3 T cell receptor beta chains share one sample of origin, sequenced in a study of human T cells and chemical hapten exposure. Time point: patch test 1, 2 weeks after DPC sensitization. As for treatment: therapeutic diphenylcyclopropenone sensitization with weekly scalp DPC. Via MiXCR, TCRdb re-called the RACE reads, giving one row per CDR3 protein. The repertoire consists of tens of thousands of distinct CDR3 sequences, with over 8.5% occurring once and the leading ten covering about 4%. The sample here was whole blood, taken in connection with sensitization to the hapten diphenylcyclopropenone (DPC). The source of these receptors is a woman in her 50s with alopecia areata. Some clones in this sample may be carry-over from other donors' samples.

There are a few counts of this clonotype. The V gene is TRBV4-2, the J gene TRBJ2-7, with TRBD1 identical over 11 bases. The CDR3 spans 17 residues. V was pared by 1 base and J by 3 bases, with 8 bases of the junction left unmatched. CDR1 LGHNA and CDR2 YNFKEQ come from the germline V gene. The DNA for the CDR3 is TGTGCCAGCAGCCAAGCGGCCGGGACAGGGGGGATCTACGAGCAGTACTTC. Translating it yields CASSQAAGTGGIYEQYF.

This clonotype was seen many times. The chain joins TRBV7-2 to TRBJ1-5; tentatively, D is TRBD1 (6 bases). V was trimmed by 5 bases and J by 1 base, leaving 12 bases between them. This CDR3 spans 15 amino acids. CDR1 is SGHTA, CDR2 FQGNSA, per germline. This CDR3 reads CASSRDRLSNQPQHF. The CDR3 region has the DNA TGTGCCAGCAGCCGAGACAGGTTGAGCAATCAGCCCCAGCATTTT.

This clonotype occurred many times. The chain carries TRBV10-3 and TRBJ1-4, with a tentative D call TRBD1 (6 bases). CDR3 size: 14 residues. Trimming pared 10 bases from V and 3 bases from J, leaving 15 bases between. Germline V lookup: CDR1 ENHRY, CDR2 SYGVKD. The CDR3 protein is CATTGSPANEKLFF. CDR3 sequence (DNA): TGTGCCACCACAGGGAGCCCAGCTAATGAAAAACTGTTTTTT.